This T cell receptor (beta chain) was captured in a study of vaccination effects on CD4 cells after COVID-19. Study-wide findings and caveats: Few convalescent patients were studied, and early post-infection samples were lacking.

This clone has only one observation. Its target is not known. Antigen-specific CD4+ T cells expanded by the ViraFEST assay with viral peptide pools were then sequenced. Isolation of CD4+ T cells took place after ten to eleven days of culture. Vaccinated recipients, who were negative for nucleocapsid antibodies, had no history of SARS-CoV-2 infection. The protocol was immunoSEQ multiplex PCR, while the TCRdb copy is restricted to in-frame clones and leaves out a portion. The sample yields 30,000 to 45,000 clones, around 68% seen once. The CDR3 contains 15 residues. Germline V gene data show CDR1 as SGHRS and CDR2 as YFSETQ. The junction had 7 bases not matched to a gene; V was cut back by 0 bases and J by 7 bases.

Here the sequenced sample was CD4+ T cells from PBMCs cultured with SARS-CoV-2 spike peptides, taken before COVID-19 vaccination. This TCR derives from a human donor who received a COVID-19 vaccine. The chain joins TRBV5-1 to TRBJ2-1; 7 nucleotides line up with TRBD2. CDR3 amino acids: CASSLEGGSGNEQFF. CDR3 coding DNA: TGCGCCAGCAGCTTGGAGGGCGGGAGCGGAAATGAGCAGTTCTTC.